The source of this T cell receptor (beta chain) is a study of blood T cell repertoires in COVID-19. On the study more broadly: The United States, Italy and Spain were the sources of the acute and convalescent COVID-19 samples. PBMCs, B-cell-depleted T cells, or T cells provided the cDNA or gDNA that made up the material.

Symptom resolution, clearance, or two negative PCRs marked donors in Cohort 3 as recovered. The data were produced by immunoSEQ multiplex PCR, yet TCRdb's version contains in-frame clones alone and is incomplete. The profile shows 490,000 or so clones, 80% to 90% of them singletons. The source material was PBMCs or T cells enriched from blood (not recorded which). The source of this sequence is a woman in her fifties or sixties who had recovered from COVID-19.

CDR3 in amino acids: CASSRDSPGNNSPLHF. The CDR3 DNA sequence: TGTGCCAGCAGTAGGGACTCCCCGGGGAATAATTCACCCCTCCACTTT. The rearrangement uses TRBV2 and TRBJ1-6; maybe TRBD1 (5 bases). CDR3 size: 16 residues. Trimming took off 5 bases at V and 5 bases at J, with 16 bases between the two ends. Germline V lookup: CDR1 SNHLY, CDR2 FYNNEI.